The sequence of this T cell receptor (beta chain) was determined in a study of T cell responses to AZD1222 COVID-19 vaccine. Study-wide results and caveats: There were repertoire samples only from the period after the peak T cell response. Regions 160-218 and 743-854 held dominance among vaccine-associated CD4 TCRs, which spanned spike.

Concerning this clone: Its target is unknown.

TCRdb keeps only in-frame clones here, not all; method: immunoSEQ multiplex PCR. The table has tens of thousands of clones, 70% to 90% seen once. From germline, CDR1 is KGHSH and CDR2 LQKENI. This CDR3 comprises 15 residues. With V trimmed by 4 bases and J by 3 bases, 5 bases remained unmatched. The clonotype originates from an adult in good health. Sequenced here: peripheral blood, sampled on day 0 of AZD1222 vaccination. J is TRBJ2-5 and V is TRBV18; TRBD1 matches at 10 bases. The CDR3 protein is CASSRGTGVEETQYF. The CDR3 DNA sequence: TGTGCCAGCTCACGGGGGACAGGGGTGGAAGAGACCCAGTACTTC. The entire variable domain, with the rest obtained from reference TRBV18 and TRBJ2-5, is as follows: NAGVMQNPRHLVRRRGQEARLRCSPMKGHSHVYWYRQLPEEGLKFMVYLQKENIIDESGMPKERFSAEFPKEGPSILRIQQVVRGDSAAYFCASSRGTGVEETQYFGPGTRLLVL.